This entry lists 31 T cell receptor beta chains sequenced from one sample in a study of blood T cells in healthy people across ages. The second PCR ran roughly 6 to 11 cycles with a sample-barcoded 5' primer and J-beta primers. TCRdb independently ran MiXCR on the 5' RACE reads; one entry per CDR3 protein. The sample holds 1.5 million to 1.8 million distinct CDR3 sequences, roughly 43% seen once. Sample: blood. All receptors derive from a woman between 18 and 29 years old in good health.

The chain is built from TRBV9 and TRBJ2-7; a possible D gene is TRBD2 (6 bases). Between the trimmed V and J ends, which lost 0 bases and 7 bases, there was a span of 14 bases. There are 14 residues in the CDR3. Germline loops: CDR1 SGDLS, CDR2 YYNGEE. CDR3 DNA: TGTGCCAGCAGCGTAGCGGACTATTTGAGTGAGCAGTACTTC. Protein product: CASSVADYLSEQYF.

The chain links TRBV27 to TRBJ2-1; 10 bases fit TRBD2. Trimming took 5 bases from V and 4 from J; bases not matched to a gene: 5. CDR1 MNHEY and CDR2 SMNVEV come from the germline V gene (reference sequence). The CDR3 runs 15 residues. This CDR3 is CASSHGLAVYNEQFF. The CDR3 bases are TGTGCCAGCAGTCACGGACTAGCGGTATACAATGAGCAGTTCTTC.

V and J are TRBV7-2 and TRBJ2-4; D gene uncertain. The V and J ends lost 4 bases and 9 bases respectively, with 7 bases between them. The germline V gene has CDR1 SGHTA and CDR2 FQGNSA. The CDR3 spans 11 residues. The CDR3 reads CASSSDGIQYF. The CDR3 coding sequence is TGTGCCAGCAGCTCGGACGGCATTCAGTACTTC.

The rearrangement joins TRBV6-6 to TRBJ1-2; D is ambiguous. V lost 0 bases, J lost 2 bases, and 16 bases lay in between. The germline CDR1 and CDR2 sequences are MNHNY and SVGAGI (reference sequence). The CDR3 extends over 17 amino acids. CDR3 protein: CASSYSIRSPLNYGYTF. The CDR3 bases are TGTGCCAGCAGTTACTCGATTCGCAGCCCCCTGAACTATGGCTACACCTTC.

This clonotype appeared once. The V call is TRBV12-3 or TRBV12-4, the J call TRBJ2-5; 9 positions agree with TRBD2. The CDR3 runs to 15 residues. V dropped 2 bases and J dropped 2; count of bases not matched to a gene: 3. CDR3 bases: TGTGCCAGCAGTTTAACGGGACTAGCACAAGAGACCCAGTACTTC. Translating it yields CASSLTGLAQETQYF.

The V gene is TRBV2, the J gene TRBJ2-3, with D maybe TRBD2 (5 bases). Trimming pared 5 bases from V and 1 base from J, leaving 13 bases between. CDR1 and CDR2 from the germline V gene are SNHLY and FYNNEI. The CDR3 is made up of 15 amino acids. CDR3 sequence (DNA): TGTGCCAGCAGTCGTGGAGGTGGAGGCACAGATACGCAGTATTTT. It codes for CASSRGGGGTDTQYF.

In its sample, this clonotype was seen many times. This rearrangement joins TRBV12-3 or TRBV12-4 to TRBJ2-3; D gene ambiguous. This CDR3 contains 12 residues. Trimming left V 6 bases short and J 4 bases short, with 8 bases between. CDR3 bases: TGTGCCAGCAGCCTAACATCAGATACGCAGTATTTT. This encodes CASSLTSDTQYF.

The chain combines TRBV27 with TRBJ2-4; D tentatively reads TRBD1 or TRBD2 (5 bases each). The DNA end lines up better with TRBJ2-7; the J call may be wrong. The V gene's germline CDR1 is MNHEY and CDR2 SMNVEV (reference sequence). This CDR3 is built from 14 residues. The CDR3 loop reads CASSWGSPGYEQYF. As DNA, the CDR3 is TGTGCCAGCAGTTGGGGGTCCCCGGGTTACGAGCAGTACTTC.

This clonotype was found a few times. The chain uses TRBV20-1 and TRBJ2-5, with 7 bases aligning to TRBD1. The length of the CDR3 is 13 residues. In germline, CDR1 is DFQATT, CDR2 SNEGSKA (reference sequence). V lost 4 bases to trimming and J lost 4 bases; unmatched junction nucleotides: 6. CDR3 region: CSATDRVGETQYF. CDR3 nucleotides: TGCAGTGCTACCGACAGGGTTGGAGAGACCCAGTACTTC.

This clonotype turned up a few times. The V gene is TRBV12-3 or TRBV12-4, the J gene TRBJ2-1; no definite D call. V lost 6 bases and J lost 2, with 14 bases in between. The CDR3 is 15 residues long. As DNA, the CDR3 is TGTGCCAGCAGAAGTGGGGTTTTCCCCTACAATGAGCAGTTCTTC. Protein sequence: CASRSGVFPYNEQFF.

The chain carries TRBV11-2 and TRBJ1-1, with D unresolved. V was pared by 5 bases and J by 4 bases, with 14 bases between. The CDR3 is 14 amino acids. The germline CDR1 and CDR2 sequences are SGHAT and FQNNGV. The CDR3 bases are TGTGCCAGCAGCGCCGACCGACGGGGCACTGAAGCTTTCTTT. As protein: CASSADRRGTEAFF.

This clonotype was observed many times. The V and J genes are TRBV5-1 and TRBJ2-3; the D is unclear. This CDR3 is 14 amino acids long. Trimming shortened V by 6 bases and J by 3 bases, and 14 bases separated the two germline ends. Germline values: CDR1 SGHRS, CDR2 YFSETQ. The CDR3 sequence is CASTPPERTDTQYF. The CDR3 nucleotides read TGCGCCAGCACCCCCCCTGAGAGAACAGATACGCAGTATTTT.

The chain uses TRBV12-5 and TRBJ2-2; TRBD2 agrees at 10 bases. V trimming: 2 bases; J trimming: 4 bases; junction bases outside the gene matches: 7. CDR3 length: 17 amino acids. Germline V gene sequence: CDR1 LGHNT, CDR2 FRNRAP. The CDR3 sequence is CASGLSLAGAITGELFF. CDR3 nucleotide sequence: TGTGCTAGTGGTTTGAGCCTAGCGGGGGCTATCACCGGGGAGCTGTTTTTT.

This clonotype has a handful of counts. The V call is TRBV24-1, the J call TRBJ2-2, with D hard to call. V lost 4 bases to trimming and J lost 5 bases, with 13 bases between them. CDR3 length: 15 amino acids. CDR1 KGHDR and CDR2 SFDVKD come from the germline V gene. The CDR3 sequence is CATSDPIGFTGELFF. CDR3 DNA: TGTGCCACCAGTGACCCGATCGGTTTTACCGGGGAGCTGTTTTTT.

The CDR3 region has the DNA TGCGCCAGCAGCTTAAACGGGAGGGACCTTGGAGAGCAGTACTTC. It codes for CASSLNGRDLGEQYF. This chain links TRBV5-1 with TRBJ2-7, with 8 positions matching TRBD2. CDR1 and CDR2 from the germline V gene are SGHRS and YFSETQ. CDR3 length equals 15 residues. After removal of 2 bases from V and 7 bases from J, the junction contained 11 bases not matched to a gene.

The chain combines TRBV7-9 with TRBJ1-1, with D perhaps TRBD1 (5 bases). V was trimmed by 1 base and J by 7 bases, leaving 7 bases between them. This CDR3 comprises 12 residues. Germline V gene lookup returns CDR1 SEHNR and CDR2 FQNEAQ (reference sequence). The CDR3: CASSLVGDEAFF. The CDR3 DNA follows: TGTGCCAGCAGCTTAGTAGGGGATGAAGCTTTCTTT. Combining the CDR3 with reference TRBV7-9 and TRBJ1-1 gives the whole variable domain DTGVSQNPRHKITKRGQNVTFRCDPISEHNRLYWYRQTLGQGPEFLTYFQNEAQLEKSRLLSDRFSAERPKGSFSTLEIQRTEQGDSAMYLCASSLVGDEAFFGQGTRLTVV.

This clonotype was counted only a few times. This chain links TRBV12-3 or TRBV12-4 with TRBJ1-1; 7 bases are a match to TRBD1. This CDR3 is 16 amino acids long. Losses at the gene ends were 5 bases for V and 0 bases for J; bases not matched to a gene: 9. CDR3 region: CASSPSRDSLNTEAFF. In nucleotides, the CDR3 is TGTGCCAGCAGTCCCTCCCGGGACAGCCTGAACACTGAAGCTTTCTTT.

The chain employs TRBV20-1 and TRBJ2-7; no clear D. Germline CDR1 is DFQATT and CDR2 is SNEGSKA (reference sequence). The V end was cut by 2 bases, the J end by 4 bases, with 6 bases between. The CDR3 has 11 amino acids. CDR3 sequence: CSARLRYEQYF. The CDR3, as DNA: TGCAGTGCTAGACTCAGATACGAGCAGTACTTC.

This chain uses TRBV12-3 or TRBV12-4 with TRBJ1-2; perhaps TRBD1 as D (6 bases). V lost 3 bases, J lost 4 bases, and 9 bases lay in between. This CDR3 is 13 amino acids long. This chain's CDR3 is CASSFQGTYGYTF. In DNA form, the CDR3 reads TGTGCCAGCAGTTTTCAGGGGACCTATGGCTACACCTTC.

V gene TRBV5-1 combines with J gene TRBJ2-1; possible D gene TRBD2, 7 bases. Looked up from germline, CDR1 is SGHRS and CDR2 is YFSETQ. The CDR3 length is 14 residues. V lost 5 bases and J 8 bases, leaving 17 bases between the germline ends. CDR3 sequence (DNA): TGCGCCAGCAGTAAGATACTAGGGGGGGATGAGCAGTTCTTC. This encodes CASSKILGGDEQFF.

The chain couples TRBV5-6 to TRBJ2-1; D not certain. Germline CDR1 SGHDT, CDR2 YYEEEE. V was trimmed by 0 bases and J by 15 bases, leaving 19 bases between them. This CDR3 spans 14 amino acids. For the CDR3, the DNA is TGTGCCAGCAGCTTGGGCGCGCGTCCCCACGTCCCGTTCTTC. Encoded protein: CASSLGARPHVPFF.

The chain links TRBV28 to TRBJ1-2; D gene uncertain. This CDR3 has 12 amino acids. Germline CDR1 MDHEN, CDR2 SYDVKM. The germline V and J ends were trimmed by 7 bases and 0 bases, with 6 bases remaining between them. The DNA for the CDR3 is TGTGCCAGCAAGCAGCCTAACTATGGCTACACCTTC. It yields the protein CASKQPNYGYTF.

As regards this clonotype: The junction and the germline gene differ at one end; a read error may be behind it. The rearrangement links TRBV4-3 to TRBJ1-2, with 10 positions matching TRBD1. The germline gives CDR1 LGHNA, CDR2 YSLEER. This CDR3 contains 13 residues. The CDR3 coding sequence is TGCGCCGGCAGCCATGCCGGGACAGGGGTATACACCTTC. The encoded protein is CAGSHAGTGVYTF.

This clonotype was counted a few times. The DNA of the CDR3 is TGCGCCAGCAGCTTTTGGGGGCGATTGAGGACAGATACGCAGTATTTT. Translation gives CASSFWGRLRTDTQYF. The rearrangement uses TRBV5-1 and TRBJ2-3; TRBD1 might be the D (6 bases). Germline loops: CDR1 SGHRS, CDR2 YFSETQ. V lost 2 bases, J lost 3 bases, and 16 bases lay in between. The CDR3 spans 16 residues.

This clonotype was seen only a few times. V is TRBV25-1 and J is TRBJ1-2; 12 bases align to TRBD1. The V gene end was trimmed by 3 bases and the J gene end by 4 bases; junction bases not matched to a gene: 9. CDR1 and CDR2 from the germline V gene are MGHDK and SYGVNS. This CDR3 region has 17 residues. The CDR3 spells CASSEPGTGGLGYGYTF. The CDR3 bases are TGTGCCAGCAGTGAGCCCGGGACAGGGGGCCTAGGCTATGGCTACACCTTC.

The rearrangement joins TRBV20-1 to TRBJ2-1; D perhaps matches TRBD1 (6 bases). The CDR3 totals 12 residues. With 5 bases removed from V and 13 bases from J, the gap between germline ends came to 18 bases. Germline CDR1 DFQATT, CDR2 SNEGSKA (reference sequence). CDR3 sequence reads: CSALRGWETQFF. The CDR3, as DNA: TGCAGTGCTCTCAGGGGCTGGGAGACCCAGTTCTTC.

In this sample, this clonotype turned up a few times. The chain has TRBV6-5 and TRBJ1-2; D is possibly TRBD1 (5 bases). The CDR3 is made up of 13 amino acids. Trimming cost V 8 bases and J 7 bases, with 17 bases left between them. Germline CDR1 is MNHEY and CDR2 is SVGAGI. The CDR3 DNA sequence: TGTGCCAGCGCTTCGGGACTTTGGAGTGGCTACACCTTC. Translating gives CASASGLWSGYTF.

This clonotype was counted only a few times. The genes are TRBV7-9 and TRBJ2-1, with 8 bases lining up with TRBD2. This CDR3 contains 15 residues. The V gene end was trimmed by 8 bases and the J gene end by 0 bases; junction bases not matched to a gene: 6. Per the germline V gene, CDR1 is SEHNR and CDR2 is FQNEAQ (reference sequence). The DNA for the CDR3 is TGTGCCAGCGACCGCGGGGGGACCTCCTACAATGAGCAGTTCTTC. As protein: CASDRGGTSYNEQFF.

The rearrangement uses TRBV29-1 and TRBJ2-5; tentative D call: TRBD1 (6 bases). The tail of the sequence fits TRBJ2-7 better, so the J call may be wrong. Germline V gives CDR1 SQVTM, CDR2 ANQGSEA. The CDR3 spans 13 residues. DNA for the CDR3: TGCAGCGTTGAAGAGGACAGCAGCTACGAGCAGTACTTC. It translates to CSVEEDSSYEQYF.

The V gene is TRBV4-3, the J gene TRBJ2-6; 10 bases map to TRBD1. Germline CDR1 reads LGHNA; CDR2 reads YSLEER. CDR3 length: 16 residues. J was trimmed by 0 bases and V by 4 bases; bases with no gene match: 0. This CDR3 is CASSRTGGSGANVLTF. The CDR3 coding sequence is TGCGCCAGCAGCCGGACAGGGGGCTCTGGGGCCAACGTCCTGACTTTC.

This sequence joins TRBV11-3 and TRBJ2-1, with D possibly matching TRBD1 (5 bases). The CDR3 runs 14 residues. Germline CDR1 SGHNT, CDR2 YENEEA. Trimming removed 4 bases at V and 8 bases at J, with 15 bases between. Here the CDR3 reads CASSSLDTPDEQFF. In DNA, the CDR3 is TGTGCCAGCAGCTCCTTGGACACACCCGATGAGCAGTTCTTC.